The T cell receptor beta chain under discussion was sequenced for a study of CD8 T cells in Susac syndrome. Turning to this clonotype: Its antigen is not known.

Random hexamers were used to reverse transcribe the RNA input (about 0.5 to 1 ug). TCRdb itself ran the immunoSEQ multiplex PCR reads through MiXCR, one entry per CDR3 protein. This sample has some 130,000 distinct CDR3 sequences, with 90% to 95% found just once. Study-level results: An acknowledgment was made by the study that its TCR sequencing and HLA analysis involved relatively few individuals.

The germline V and J ends were trimmed by 3 bases and 2 bases, with 16 bases remaining between them. Germline CDR1 and CDR2: KGHSH and LQKENI. CDR3 length: 16 residues. CD8+ and CD4+ T cells circulating in blood were sequenced for TCR beta. This TCR came from a human donor in good health. This sequence joins TRBV18 and TRBJ2-5; D not resolved. Input material: CD4+ T cells from PBMCs. CDR3 protein: CASSPIPLQSQETQYF. The DNA for the CDR3 is TGTGCCAGCTCACCGATTCCACTTCAAAGTCAAGAGACCCAGTACTTC.